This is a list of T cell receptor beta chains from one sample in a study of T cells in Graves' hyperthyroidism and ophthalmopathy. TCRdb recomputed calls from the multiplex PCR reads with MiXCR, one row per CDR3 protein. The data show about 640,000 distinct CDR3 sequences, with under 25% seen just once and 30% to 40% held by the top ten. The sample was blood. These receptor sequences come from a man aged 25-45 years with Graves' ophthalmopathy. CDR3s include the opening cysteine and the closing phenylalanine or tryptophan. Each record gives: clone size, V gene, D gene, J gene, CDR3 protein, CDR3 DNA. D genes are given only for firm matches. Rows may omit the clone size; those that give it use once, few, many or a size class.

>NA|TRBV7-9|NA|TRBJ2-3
CAVTGAPDTQYF
TGTGCCGTAACAGGAGCCCCAGATACGCAGTATTTT
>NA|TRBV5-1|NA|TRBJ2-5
CASSSTLRETQYF
TGCGCCAGCAGTTCGACCCTGAGGGAGACCCAGTACTTC
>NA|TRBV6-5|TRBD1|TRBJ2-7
CASSYSGQGKGEQYF
TGTGCCAGCAGTTACTCGGGACAGGGGAAAGGTGAGCAGTACTTC
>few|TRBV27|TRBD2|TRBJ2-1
CASSVMTSGSIHEQFF
TGTGCCAGCAGTGTAATGACTAGCGGGAGTATCCATGAGCAGTTCTTC
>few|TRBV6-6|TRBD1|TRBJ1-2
CASSYSFGQGDGYTF
TGTGCCAGCAGTTACTCGTTCGGACAGGGGGATGGCTACACCTTC
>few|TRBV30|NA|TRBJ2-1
CAWSSSTNEQFF
TGTGCCTGGAGTTCCTCTACCAATGAGCAGTTCTTC
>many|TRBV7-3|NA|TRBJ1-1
CASSLLSDSTAFF
TGTGCCAGCAGCTTACTGTCGGACAGTACAGCTTTCTTT
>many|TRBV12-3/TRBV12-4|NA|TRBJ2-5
CASSPPVPRQETQYF
TGTGCCAGCAGTCCCCCGGTCCCCCGTCAAGAGACCCAGTACTTC
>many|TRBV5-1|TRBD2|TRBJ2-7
CASSLGPGGPYEQYF
TGCGCCAGCAGCTTGGGCCCGGGAGGGCCCTACGAGCAGTACTTC
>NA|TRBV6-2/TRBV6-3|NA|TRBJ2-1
CASSYERNEQFF
TGTGCCAGCAGTTACGAGCGCAATGAGCAGTTCTTC
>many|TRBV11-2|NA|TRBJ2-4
CASSLVQLTIQYF
TGTGCCAGCAGCTTAGTGCAGCTCACCATTCAGTACTTC
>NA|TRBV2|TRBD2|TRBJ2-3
CASRGGLADTDTQYF
TGTGCCAGCAGGGGAGGACTAGCGGACACAGATACGCAGTATTTT
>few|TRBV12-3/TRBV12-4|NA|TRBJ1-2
CASSPTGNSLYGYTF
TGTGCCAGCAGTCCTACAGGGAACTCTCTCTATGGCTACACCTTC
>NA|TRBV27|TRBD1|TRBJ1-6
CASRDWDRGFSPLHF
TGTGCCAGCAGAGACTGGGACAGGGGATTCTCACCCCTCCACTTT
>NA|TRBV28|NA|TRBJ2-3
CASSTTGENTDTQYF
TGTGCCAGCAGTACGACCGGGGAAAACACAGATACGCAGTATTTT
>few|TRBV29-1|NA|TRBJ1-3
CSVRQTGNTIYF
TGCAGCGTTAGACAGACTGGAAACACCATATATTTT
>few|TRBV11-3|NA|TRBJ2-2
CASSLAYGGELFF
TGTGCCAGCAGCTTAGCCTACGGGGGGGAGCTGTTTTTT
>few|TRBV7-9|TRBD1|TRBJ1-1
CASSPWTGLRTEAFF
TGTGCCAGCAGCCCCTGGACAGGTTTGAGAACTGAAGCTTTCTTT
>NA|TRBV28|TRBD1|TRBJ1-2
CASSSGQFYGYTF
TGTGCCAGCAGCTCGGGACAGTTCTATGGCTACACCTTC
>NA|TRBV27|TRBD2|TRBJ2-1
CASSDTGGGDRNEQFF
TGTGCCAGCAGTGACACTGGGGGAGGGGATCGCAATGAGCAGTTCTTC
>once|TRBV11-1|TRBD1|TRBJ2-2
CASSQGDRRTGELFF
TGTGCCAGCAGCCAGGGGGACCGACGCACCGGGGAGCTGTTTTTT
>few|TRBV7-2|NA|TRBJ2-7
CASSLMPISSYEQYF
TGTGCCAGCAGCTTAATGCCAATTAGCTCCTACGAGCAGTACTTC
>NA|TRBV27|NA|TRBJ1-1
CASSLARQHTEAFF
TGTGCCAGCAGTCTGGCCAGACAGCACACTGAAGCTTTCTTT
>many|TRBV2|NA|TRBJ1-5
CASTQSAGRGSNQPQHF
TGTGCCAGCACTCAATCGGCGGGGCGTGGGAGCAATCAGCCCCAGCATTTT
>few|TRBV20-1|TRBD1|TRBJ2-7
CSALGQGYEQYF
TGCAGTGCTCTAGGACAGGGCTACGAGCAGTACTTC
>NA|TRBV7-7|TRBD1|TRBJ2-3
CARKEGQTTDTQYF
TGTGCTAGGAAAGAGGGACAGACCACAGATACGCAGTATTTT
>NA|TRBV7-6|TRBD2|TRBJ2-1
CASILGSSGSYNEQFF
TGTGCCAGCATCTTGGGTTCTAGCGGGTCCTACAATGAGCAGTTCTTC
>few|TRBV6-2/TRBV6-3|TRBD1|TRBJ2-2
CASRPTGANTGELFF
TGTGCCAGCAGACCCACAGGGGCGAACACCGGGGAGCTGTTTTTT
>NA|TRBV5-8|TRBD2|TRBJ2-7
CASSLAGLAGDSTYEQYF
TGTGCCAGCAGCTTGGCGGGGCTAGCGGGAGACTCGACCTACGAGCAGTACTTC
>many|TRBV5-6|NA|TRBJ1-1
CASEEGTRTEAFF
TGTGCCAGTGAGGAGGGGACGAGGACTGAAGCTTTCTTT
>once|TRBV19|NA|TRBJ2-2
CASRRQGGLTGELFF
TGTGCCAGTAGAAGACAGGGAGGGTTGACCGGGGAGCTGTTTTTT
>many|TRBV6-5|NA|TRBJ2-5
CASRPPGGGLTQYF
TGTGCCAGCAGACCTCCCGGAGGGGGGCTAACCCAGTACTTC
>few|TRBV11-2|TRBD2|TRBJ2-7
CASSLDLGGVRYEQYF
TGTGCCAGCAGCTTAGATCTGGGGGGGGTTAGGTACGAGCAGTACTTC
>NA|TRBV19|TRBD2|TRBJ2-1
CASSIDYPPREYKLRQFF
TGTGCCAGTAGTATAGATTACCCTCCGCGGGAGTACAAACTCCGGCAGTTCTTC
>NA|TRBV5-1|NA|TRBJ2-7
CASSERDEQYF
TGCGCCAGCAGCGAGAGGGACGAGCAGTACTTC
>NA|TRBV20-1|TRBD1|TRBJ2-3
CSARTLGQGVRDTQYF
TGCAGTGCTAGAACTTTGGGACAGGGGGTCCGAGATACGCAGTATTTT
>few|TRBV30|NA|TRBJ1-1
CAWSGWINTEAFF
TGTGCCTGGAGTGGGTGGATTAACACTGAAGCTTTCTTT
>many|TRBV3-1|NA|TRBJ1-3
CASSVTWGSSGNTIYF
TGTGCCAGCAGCGTCACGTGGGGGAGCTCTGGAAACACCATATATTTT
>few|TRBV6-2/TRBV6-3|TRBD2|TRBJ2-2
CASSIAGAFGELFF
TGTGCCAGCAGTATCGCGGGAGCGTTCGGGGAGCTGTTTTTT
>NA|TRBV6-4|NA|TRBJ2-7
CASSIGLRLTHEQYF
TGTGCCAGCAGTATCGGACTCCGTCTAACCCACGAGCAGTACTTC
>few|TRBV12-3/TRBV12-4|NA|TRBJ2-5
CAGSLVGRETQYF
TGTGCCGGCAGTTTAGTTGGTCGGGAGACCCAGTACTTC
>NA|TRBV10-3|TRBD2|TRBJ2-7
CAISDPSGGNYEQYF
TGTGCCATCAGTGACCCTAGCGGGGGCAACTACGAGCAGTACTTC
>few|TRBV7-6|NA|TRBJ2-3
CASSLSPDTDTQYF
TGTGCCAGCAGCTTGAGTCCCGACACAGATACGCAGTATTTT
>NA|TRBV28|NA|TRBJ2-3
CASNESWDTDTRYF
TGTGCCAGCAATGAAAGTTGGGACACAGATACGCGGTATTTT
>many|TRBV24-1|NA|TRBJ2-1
CATSDLGLSGNEQFF
TGTGCCACCAGTGATTTGGGACTCTCAGGGAATGAGCAGTTCTTC
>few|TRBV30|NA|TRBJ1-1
CAWSEASYTEAFF
TGTGCCTGGAGTGAAGCGTCCTACACTGAAGCTTTCTTT
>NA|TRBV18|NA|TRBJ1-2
CASSPDEGLRGYTF
TGTGCCAGCTCACCTGACGAGGGGCTGCGGGGCTACACCTTC
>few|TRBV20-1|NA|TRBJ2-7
CSASLDGDEQYF
TGCAGTGCTAGTTTGGACGGTGACGAGCAGTACTTC
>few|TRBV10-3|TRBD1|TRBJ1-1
CAISERQGDATEAFF
TGTGCCATCAGTGAACGGCAGGGGGACGCCACTGAAGCTTTCTTT
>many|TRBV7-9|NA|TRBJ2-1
CASSPRGNNEQFF
TGTGCCAGCAGCCCTCGGGGGAACAATGAGCAGTTCTTC
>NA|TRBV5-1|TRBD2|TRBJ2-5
CASSGTSGSPRETQYF
TGCGCCAGCAGTGGGACTAGCGGGAGCCCCAGGGAGACCCAGTACTTC
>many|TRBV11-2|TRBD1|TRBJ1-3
CASSRQGAAGNTIYF
TGTGCCAGCAGTCGACAGGGGGCGGCTGGAAACACCATATATTTT
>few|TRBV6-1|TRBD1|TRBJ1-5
CASRNRGQPQHF
TGTGCCAGCCGCAACAGGGGCCAGCCCCAGCATTTT
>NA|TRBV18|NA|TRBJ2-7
CASSPQGELYEQYF
TGTGCCAGCTCACCACAGGGGGAACTCTACGAGCAGTACTTC
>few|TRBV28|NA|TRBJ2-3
CASCPPISDTQYF
TGTGCCAGTTGCCCCCCAATCTCAGATACGCAGTATTTT
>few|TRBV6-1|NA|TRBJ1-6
CASSVGSSYNSPLHF
TGTGCCAGCAGTGTCGGAAGCTCCTATAATTCACCCCTCCACTTT
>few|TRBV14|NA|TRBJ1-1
CASVEGPLNTEAFF
TGTGCCAGCGTAGAGGGACCCCTGAACACTGAAGCTTTCTTT
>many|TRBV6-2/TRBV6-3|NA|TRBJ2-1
CASSSSRRGPSYNEQFF
TGTGCCAGCAGTTCCTCTCGGAGAGGTCCCTCCTACAATGAGCAGTTCTTC
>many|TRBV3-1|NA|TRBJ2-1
CASSQGRGPYNEQFF
TGTGCCAGCAGCCAAGGGAGGGGCCCCTACAATGAGCAGTTCTTC